This entry features one T cell receptor (beta chain) sequence. Antigen specificity is unknown. Replicate sorted-subset PCRs were loaded with around 220 ng DNA, 30,000 to 35,000 T cell genomes. Original processing methods: Filtering differed, since immunoSEQ gave only junction sequences and no quality scores. Some clones are missing from TCRdb's copy, which holds only in-frame ones; the method was immunoSEQ multiplex PCR. The V and J calls and clone size are taken from that table; D and trimming were inferred from the DNA. The table lists roughly 1.4 million clones, around 98.5% of them singletons. This entry belongs to a study of shared clonotypes between healthy human individuals. Findings and limits, study-wide: Sharing across four donors was highest in naive CD4 (roughly 5%) and lowest in memory CD8 (about 0.4%). Tissues were not sampled, only blood, and their repertoires likely differ.

Germline CDR1 reads GTSNPN; CDR2 reads SVGIG (reference sequence). Deletions cut 0 bases from V and 11 bases from J, with 8 bases between. The CDR3 contains 11 residues. This clonotype was obtained from a man younger than 40 in good health. The rearrangement uses TRBV30 and TRBJ2-1; D is uncertain. Sequencing was done on a sample of naive CD4+ T cells sorted from blood. Subset meaning: CD45RA+ positively selected. CDR3: CAWSVQLQQFF. CDR3 DNA: TGTGCCTGGAGTGTACAGCTCCAGCAGTTCTTC. Drawing the rest from reference TRBV30 and TRBJ2-1, the complete variable domain is SQTIHQWPATLVQPVGSPLSLECTVEGTSNPNLYWYRQAAGRGLQLLFYSVGIGQISSEVPQNLSASRPQDRQFILSSKKLLLSDSGFYLCAWSVQLQQFFGPGTRLTVL.